This T cell receptor (beta chain) emerged from a study of tumor-infiltrating lymphocytes in primary liver carcinoma. Study at large: Sample yields of productive TCRbeta reads, ranging from roughly 3.65 to 7.5 million, were similar across tissue types.

The template, around 520 ng total RNA, yielded TCR beta cDNA made with a constant-region primer. Libraries covering TCR beta were generated through three nested multiplex PCR rounds (using a slightly modified ARM-PCR). Rounds one and two of PCR, each of around 9 cycles, were primed with TRBV1-TRBV30 forward primers and a C-beta reverse primer. TCRdb independently ran MiXCR on the multiplex PCR reads; one entry per CDR3 protein. The sample records 310,000 or so distinct CDR3 sequences, about three fifths being singletons. Trimming took 10 bases from V and 0 from J, leaving 17 bases between them. This CDR3 region has 15 residues. The germline V gene has CDR1 MNHEY and CDR2 SVGAGI. In this sample, this clonotype turned up many times. The source of the blood RNA was unsorted whole blood, and germline DNA was extracted as well. Before the operation took place, about 3.9 milliliters of peripheral blood were collected.

The chain has TRBV6-5 and TRBJ2-3; possibly TRBD1 for D (5 bases). This sequence was found in a woman aged 25 to 39 with primary liver carcinoma and hepatitis B virus infection. The specimen sequenced was peripheral blood. The CDR3 loop is CATTPSGISTDTQYF. Here the CDR3 DNA reads TGTGCCACAACCCCCTCAGGGATTAGCACAGATACGCAGTATTTT.